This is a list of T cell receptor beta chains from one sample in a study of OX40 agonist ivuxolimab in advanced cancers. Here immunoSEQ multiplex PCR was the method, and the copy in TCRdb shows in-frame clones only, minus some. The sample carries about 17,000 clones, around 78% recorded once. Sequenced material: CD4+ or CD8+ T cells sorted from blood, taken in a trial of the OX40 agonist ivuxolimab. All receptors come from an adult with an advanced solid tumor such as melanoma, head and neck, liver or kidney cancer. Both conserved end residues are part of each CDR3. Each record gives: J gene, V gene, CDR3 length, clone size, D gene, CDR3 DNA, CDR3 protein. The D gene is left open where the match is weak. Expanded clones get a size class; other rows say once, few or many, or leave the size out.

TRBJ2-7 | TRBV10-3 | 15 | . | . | TGTGCCATCAGTGAGTCGACTCGGCCGTCCTACGAGCAGTACTTC | CAISESTRPSYEQYF
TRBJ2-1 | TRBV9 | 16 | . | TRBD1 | TGTGCCAGCAGCGTATTAGGGACAGGGACGTACAATGAGCAGTTCTTC | CASSVLGTGTYNEQFF
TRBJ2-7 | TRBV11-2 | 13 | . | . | TGTGCCAGCACTACCCATCGGGGGTACGAGCAGTACTTC | CASTTHRGYEQYF
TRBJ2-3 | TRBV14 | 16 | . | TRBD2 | TGTGCCAGCAGCCAAGTAGGACTAGCGGTGACAGATACGCAGTATTTT | CASSQVGLAVTDTQYF
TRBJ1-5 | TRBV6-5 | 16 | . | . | TGTGCCAGCAGTTGTCCGGGAAAAAAGGAGAGGGAGCCCCAGCATTTT | CASSCPGKKEREPQHF
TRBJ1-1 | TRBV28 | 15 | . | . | TGTGCCAGCAGTGTTCTCGTAGGGGGGGACACTGAAGCTTTCTTT | CASSVLVGGDTEAFF
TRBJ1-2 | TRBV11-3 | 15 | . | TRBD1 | TGTGCCAGCAGCGCGTACAGGGGGGGTTACTATGGCTACACCTTC | CASSAYRGGYYGYTF
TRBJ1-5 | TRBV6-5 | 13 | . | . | TGTGCCAGCAGTTACACAAACAATCAGCCCCAGCATTTT | CASSYTNNQPQHF
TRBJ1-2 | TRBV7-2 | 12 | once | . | TGTGCCAGCAGCTTAATTGGGGGTGGCTACACCTTC | CASSLIGGGYTF
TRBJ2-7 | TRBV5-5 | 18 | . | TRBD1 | TGTGCCAGCAGTTTATACACTTGGGGACAGGGCGGTCCGTACGAGCAGTACTTC | CASSLYTWGQGGPYEQYF
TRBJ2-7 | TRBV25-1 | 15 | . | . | TGTGCCAGCAGTGAGGGCCTCCTAGGGGGATCCGAGCAGTACTTC | CASSEGLLGGSEQYF
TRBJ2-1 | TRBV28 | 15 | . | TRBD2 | TGTGCCAGCGCCCCGGGACTAGCGTTTTACAATGAGCAGTTCTTC | CASAPGLAFYNEQFF
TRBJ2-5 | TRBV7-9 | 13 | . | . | TGTGCCAGCAGCTTAATACCCGGAGAGACCCAGTACTTC | CASSLIPGETQYF
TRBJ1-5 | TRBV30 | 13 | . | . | TGTGCCTGGTCGTGGGGGTCCGATCAGCCCCAGCATTTT | CAWSWGSDQPQHF
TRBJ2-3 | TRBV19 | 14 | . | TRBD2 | TGTGCCAGTAGTATGGGGAGGGAGGCAGATACGCAGTATTTT | CASSMGREADTQYF
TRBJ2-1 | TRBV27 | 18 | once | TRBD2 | TGTGCCAGCAGGCCCTTTTTTCGTAGCGGGAGGGCCTGGGATGAGCAGTTCTTC | CASRPFFRSGRAWDEQFF
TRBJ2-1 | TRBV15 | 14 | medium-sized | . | TGTGCCACCAGCCTCCTCCACAGTTACAATGAGCAGTTCTTC | CATSLLHSYNEQFF
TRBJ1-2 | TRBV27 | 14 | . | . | TGTGCCAGCAGTTTATTTCCGGACAGTTATGGCTACACCTTC | CASSLFPDSYGYTF
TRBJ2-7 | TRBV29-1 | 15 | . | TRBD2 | TGCAGCGTTGAAAGACTAGCGGGGACTACCTACGAGCAGTACTTC | CSVERLAGTTYEQYF
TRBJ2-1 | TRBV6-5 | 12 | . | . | TGTGCCAGCAGTTACTCGGGATCTGAGCAGTTCTTC | CASSYSGSEQFF
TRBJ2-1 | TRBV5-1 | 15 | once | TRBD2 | TGCGCCAGCAGCGAACGGGGGGGCCGTATCTATGAGCAGTTCTTC | CASSERGGRIYEQFF